This T cell receptor (beta chain) was captured in a study of CD8 T cells in Susac syndrome. Across the whole study: When their blood was taken, patients with Susac syndrome were therapy-naive, taking corticosteroids, or taking intravenous immunoglobulin alone.

Trimming stripped 1 base from V and 6 bases from J, with 18 bases between. This CDR3 region has 15 residues. Germline CDR1 reads DFQATT; CDR2 reads SNEGSKA (reference sequence). From blood CD8+ and CD4+ T cells, TCR beta sequences were generated. Negative isolation was applied to CD8+ and CD4+ T cells, and FACS enrichment was applied to TEMRA cells. The RNA input was roughly 0.45 to 1 ug, and it was reverse transcribed with random hexamers. Amplification of TCR beta CDR3 used immunoSEQ multiplex PCR across 54 Vbeta and 13 Jbeta. TCRdb re-analysed the immunoSEQ multiplex PCR reads in MiXCR, keeping a single row per CDR3 protein. The profile covers around 170,000 distinct CDR3 sequences, with around 95% appearing a single time and around 0.1% taken by the ten largest.

This clonotype was obtained from a human donor with Susac syndrome. The J gene is TRBJ1-2, the V gene TRBV20-1; D possibly corresponds to TRBD1 (5 bases). Material for sequencing was CD4+ T cells from PBMCs. The chain's CDR3 is CSARAARGVDDGYTF. DNA of the CDR3: TGCAGTGCTAGAGCCGCAAGGGGCGTGGATGATGGCTACACCTTC.